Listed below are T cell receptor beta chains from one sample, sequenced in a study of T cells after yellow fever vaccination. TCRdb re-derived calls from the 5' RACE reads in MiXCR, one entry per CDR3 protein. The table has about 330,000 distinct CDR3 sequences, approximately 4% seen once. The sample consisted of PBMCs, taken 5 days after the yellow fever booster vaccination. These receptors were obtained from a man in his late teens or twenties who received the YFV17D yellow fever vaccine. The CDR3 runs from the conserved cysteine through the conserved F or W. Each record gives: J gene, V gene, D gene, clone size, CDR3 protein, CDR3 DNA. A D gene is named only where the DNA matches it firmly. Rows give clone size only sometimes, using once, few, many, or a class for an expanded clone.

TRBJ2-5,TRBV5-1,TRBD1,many,CASSLGDSQETQYF,TGTGCCAGCAGCTTGGGGGACAGCCAAGAGACCCAGTACTTC
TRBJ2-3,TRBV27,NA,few,CASSLYVNADTQYF,TGTGCCAGCAGTTTATACGTCAACGCGGATACGCAGTATTTT
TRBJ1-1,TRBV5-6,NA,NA,CASSRGGIHEAFF,TGTGCCAGCAGCCGAGGAGGGATTCATGAAGCTTTCTTT
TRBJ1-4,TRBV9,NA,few,CASSGGPATNEKLFF,TGTGCCAGCAGCGGCGGACCGGCAACTAATGAAAAACTGTTTTTT
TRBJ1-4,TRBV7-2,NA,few,CASSRGGNEKLFF,TGTGCCAGCAGCCGGGGAGGTAATGAAAAACTGTTTTTT
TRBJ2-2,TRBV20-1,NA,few,CSARGSGSTGELFF,TGCAGTGCTAGGGGTTCTGGGTCGACCGGGGAGCTGTTTTTT
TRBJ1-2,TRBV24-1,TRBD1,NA,CATSDLWAPGQGNDYTF,TGTGCCACCAGTGATTTGTGGGCCCCGGGACAGGGTAACGACTACACCTTC
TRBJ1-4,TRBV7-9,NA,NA,CASSSTVNEKLFF,TGTGCCAGCAGCTCGACAGTTAATGAAAAACTGTTTTTT
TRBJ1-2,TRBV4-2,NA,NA,CASSQESTGSYGYTF,TGTGCCAGCAGCCAAGAATCTACAGGGAGCTATGGCTACACCTTC
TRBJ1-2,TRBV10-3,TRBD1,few,CAISEDRARDGYTF,TGTGCCATCAGTGAAGACAGGGCGAGGGATGGCTACACCTTC
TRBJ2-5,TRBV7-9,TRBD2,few,CASSLWLAGEETQYF,TGTGCCAGCAGCCTCTGGCTCGCGGGGGAAGAGACCCAGTACTTC
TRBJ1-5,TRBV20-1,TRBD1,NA,CSAGTAVNQPQHF,TGCAGTGCGGGGACAGCCGTCAATCAGCCCCAGCATTTT
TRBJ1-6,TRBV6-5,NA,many,CASTRGPYSPLHF,TGTGCCAGCACTCGAGGGCCCTATTCACCCCTCCACTTT
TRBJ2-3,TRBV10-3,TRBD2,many,CAITRGLAGSDTQYF,TGTGCCATCACCAGAGGGCTAGCGGGTTCGGATACGCAGTATTTT
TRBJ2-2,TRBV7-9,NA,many,CASSLGYTGELFF,TGTGCCAGCAGCTTGGGGTACACCGGGGAGCTGTTTTTT
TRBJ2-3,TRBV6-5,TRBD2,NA,CASRPTSGGATDTQYF,TGTGCCAGCAGGCCGACTAGCGGGGGGGCCACAGATACGCAGTATTTT
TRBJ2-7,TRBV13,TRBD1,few,CASSWRTGVSYEQYF,TGTGCCAGCAGCTGGCGGACAGGGGTCTCCTACGAGCAGTACTTC
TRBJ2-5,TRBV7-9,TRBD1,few,CASSGDSKTQYF,TGTGCCAGCAGCGGGGACAGCAAGACCCAGTACTTC
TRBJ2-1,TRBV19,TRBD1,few,CASSSRDRGIFF,TGTGCCAGTAGTAGCCGGGACAGGGGTATATTCTTC
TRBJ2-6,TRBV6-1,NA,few,CASQGPSSGANVLTF,TGTGCCAGCCAAGGCCCGAGCTCTGGGGCCAACGTCCTGACTTTC
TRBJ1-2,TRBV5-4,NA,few,CASSTGGGLQEGYTF,TGTGCCAGCAGCACCGGGGGAGGGCTTCAGGAGGGCTACACCTTC
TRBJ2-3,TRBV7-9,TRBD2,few,CASSLGGLAGTDTQYF,TGTGCCAGCAGCTTAGGTGGACTAGCCGGCACAGATACGCAGTATTTT
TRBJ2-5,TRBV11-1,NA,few,CASSSTGPGSQYF,TGTGCCAGCAGCTCAACGGGGCCTGGCTCCCAGTACTTC
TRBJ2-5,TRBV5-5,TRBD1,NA,CASIAGTGSRETQYF,TGTGCCAGCATCGCCGGGACAGGGTCTAGGGAGACCCAGTACTTC
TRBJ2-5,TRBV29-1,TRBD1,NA,CSANYAGQGETQYF,TGCAGCGCAAATTACGCCGGACAGGGGGAGACCCAGTACTTC
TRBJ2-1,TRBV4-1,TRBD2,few,CASSHNPTSGSYNEQFF,TGCGCCAGCAGCCACAACCCGACTAGCGGGTCCTACAATGAGCAGTTCTTC
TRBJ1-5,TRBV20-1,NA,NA,CSANHRNQPQHF,TGCAGTGCGAACCATAGAAATCAGCCCCAGCATTTT
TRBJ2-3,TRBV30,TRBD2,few,CAWTKAGGPADTQYF,TGTGCCTGGACGAAAGCGGGGGGGCCTGCAGATACGCAGTATTTT
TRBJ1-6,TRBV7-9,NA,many,CASSLADSPLHF,TGTGCCAGCAGCTTAGCCGATTCACCCCTCCACTTT
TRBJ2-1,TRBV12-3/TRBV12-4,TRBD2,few,CASRTSGGPLFF,TGTGCCAGCAGGACTAGCGGGGGGCCTTTGTTCTTC
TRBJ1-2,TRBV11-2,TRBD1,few,CASSTWTGTRVHGYTF,TGTGCCAGCAGCACCTGGACAGGGACCCGGGTGCATGGCTACACCTTC
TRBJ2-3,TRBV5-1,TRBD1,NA,CASSLGLGQSITDTQYF,TGCGCCAGCAGCTTGGGATTGGGACAGTCAATCACAGATACGCAGTATTTT
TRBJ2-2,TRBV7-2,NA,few,CATAVRETGELFF,TGTGCCACCGCCGTCAGGGAAACCGGGGAGCTGTTTTTT
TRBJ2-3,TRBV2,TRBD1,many,CASSAGTGVTDTQYF,TGTGCCAGCAGCGCCGGGACAGGGGTCACAGATACGCAGTATTTT
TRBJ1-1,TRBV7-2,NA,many,CASSFGTGMDTEAFF,TGTGCCAGCAGCTTCGGAACAGGGATGGACACTGAAGCTTTCTTT
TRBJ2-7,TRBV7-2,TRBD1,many,CASSSSGTAYEQYF,TGTGCCAGCAGCTCCTCGGGGACAGCTTACGAGCAGTACTTC
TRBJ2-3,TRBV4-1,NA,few,CASSQVMSGAGTDTQYF,TGCGCCAGCAGCCAAGTAATGTCAGGGGCCGGGACAGATACGCAGTATTTT
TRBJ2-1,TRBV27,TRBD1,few,CASSLPGGYNEQFF,TGTGCCAGCAGTTTACCAGGGGGCTACAATGAGCAGTTCTTC
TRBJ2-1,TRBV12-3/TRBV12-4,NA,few,CASSPGSIGYEQFF,TGTGCCAGCAGCCCCGGGTCCATCGGCTATGAGCAGTTCTTC
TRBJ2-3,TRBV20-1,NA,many,CSAPLAQRDTQYF,TGCAGTGCCCCACTAGCTCAAAGGGATACGCAGTATTTT
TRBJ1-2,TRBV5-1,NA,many,CASSLSGTPANYGYTF,TGCGCCAGCAGCTTGTCCGGTACACCTGCTAACTATGGCTACACCTTC
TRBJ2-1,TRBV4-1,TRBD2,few,CASSVGGGFLANEQFF,TGCGCCAGCTCCGTCGGGGGGGGCTTCCTGGCCAATGAGCAGTTCTTC
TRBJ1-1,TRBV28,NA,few,CASKNQGAEAFF,TGTGCCAGCAAAAACCAGGGCGCTGAAGCTTTCTTT
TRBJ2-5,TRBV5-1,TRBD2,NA,CASSPERGEYQETQYF,TGCGCCAGCAGCCCCGAGCGGGGGGAGTACCAAGAGACCCAGTACTTC
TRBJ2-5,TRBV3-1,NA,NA,CASSSLGATGKETQYF,TGTGCCAGCAGCTCGCTAGGTGCGACCGGCAAAGAGACCCAGTACTTC